This T cell receptor beta chain was found in a study of T cell responses to AZD1222 COVID-19 vaccine. With 5 bases clipped from V and 2 bases from J, the junction kept 2 bases outside the gene matches. The CDR3 runs 14 residues. From germline, CDR1 is LNHDA and CDR2 SQIVND (reference sequence). Measured with immunoSEQ multiplex PCR; TCRdb has only the in-frame clones, and not every one. The data hold approximately 110,000 clones, with around 88% observed a single time. About this clone: Antigen specificity is unknown.

Findings and caveats of the study: Donors were mostly white British, more females; clonal diversity possibly underestimated.

Sequenced material: peripheral blood, taken on day 0 of AZD1222 vaccination. The chain links TRBV19 to TRBJ2-2, with 7 bases aligning to TRBD2. This TCR was recovered from an adult in good health. Here the CDR3 DNA reads TGTGCCAGTAGTTGGGGGGGAAACACCGGGGAGCTGTTTTTT. As protein: CASSWGGNTGELFF.